One sample yielded the 20 T cell receptor beta chains listed below, sequenced in a study of blood T cell repertoires in COVID-19. This table comes from immunoSEQ multiplex PCR, and its TCRdb copy is limited to in-frame clones, with some not included. The data show about 130,000 clones, 70% to 80% seen once. Input material: peripheral blood. Receptor source: a man aged 55 to 70 who had recovered from COVID-19.

The genes are TRBV24-1 and TRBJ2-3, with TRBD1 as a possible D gene (7 bases). Germline V CDR1 and CDR2: KGHDR, SFDVKD. Trimming removed 3 bases at V and 5 bases at J, with 14 bases between. There are 15 residues in the CDR3. Here the CDR3 DNA reads TGTGCCACCAGTGATAACAGGGGAGGAGTAGATACGCAGTATTTT. Translation: CATSDNRGGVDTQYF.

The chain is built from TRBV29-1 and TRBJ1-2; 9 positions agree with TRBD1. Per germline, CDR1 SQVTM and CDR2 ANQGSEA. V trimming: 6 bases; J trimming: 4 bases; junction bases outside the gene matches: 6. The CDR3 is 13 residues long. The CDR3 bases are TGCAGCGTCTCGACAGGGGGTGCCTATGGCTACACCTTC. This gives the protein CSVSTGGAYGYTF. The variable domain in full, completed from reference TRBV29-1 and TRBJ1-2, reads SAVISQKPSRDICQRGTSLTIQCQVDSQVTMMFWYRQQPGQSLTLIATANQGSEATYESGFVIDKFPISRPNLTFSTLTVSNMSPEDSSIYLCSVSTGGAYGYTFGSGTRLTVV.

The chain joins TRBV19 to TRBJ2-7, with 10 nucleotides matching TRBD1. With V trimmed by 11 bases and J by 6 bases, 4 bases remained unmatched. CDR1 and CDR2 from the germline V gene are LNHDA and SQIVND (reference sequence). The CDR3 has 11 amino acids. The CDR3 sequence: CASTGGGEQYF. In DNA form, the CDR3 reads TGTGCCTCGACAGGGGGCGGCGAGCAGTACTTC.

The gene calls are TRBV12-3 or TRBV12-4 and TRBJ2-7; no firm D call. Between the trimmed V and J ends, which lost 3 bases and 5 bases, there was a span of 8 bases. The CDR3 length is 12 residues. The CDR3 sequence: CASSFFPDEQYF. CDR3 nucleotides: TGTGCCAGCAGTTTTTTCCCCGACGAGCAGTACTTC.

The chain employs TRBV7-2 and TRBJ1-2; TRBD1 agrees at 7 bases. This CDR3 spans 13 amino acids. The germline gives CDR1 SGHTA, CDR2 FQGNSA. Trimming took 1 base from V and 7 from J; bases not matched to a gene: 3. The CDR3 sequence is CASSLEGALGYTF. CDR3 nucleotides: TGTGCCAGCAGCTTAGAGGGGGCGCTTGGCTACACCTTC.

This clone showed up just a few times. The chain uses TRBV24-1 and TRBJ2-7; perhaps TRBD2 as D (5 bases). CDR3 size: 13 residues. Per germline, CDR1 KGHDR and CDR2 SFDVKD. V lost 4 bases, J lost 7 bases, and 13 bases lay in between. The CDR3 here is CATSDGHSGEQYF. The CDR3 nucleotides are TGTGCCACCAGTGACGGTCACTCGGGGGAGCAGTACTTC.

Within the sample, this clone is medium-sized. This chain uses TRBV11-3 with TRBJ2-3; D possibly corresponds to TRBD1 (6 bases). In germline, CDR1 is SGHNT, CDR2 YENEEA. The CDR3 length is 14 residues. The ends were cut back, 3 bases at V and 2 bases at J, with 9 bases in the middle. The chain's CDR3 is CASSFQGPTDTQYF. The CDR3 DNA reads TGTGCCAGCAGCTTCCAGGGGCCCACAGATACGCAGTATTTT. Full variable domain (rest looked up from reference TRBV11-3 and TRBJ2-3): EAGVVQSPRYKIIEKKQPVAFWCNPISGHNTLYWYLQNLGQGPELLIRYENEEAVDDSQLPKDRFSAERLKGVDSTLKIQPAELGDSAVYLCASSFQGPTDTQYFGPGTRLTVL.

This chain links TRBV6-1 with TRBJ2-2; 7 nucleotides match TRBD1. CDR1 and CDR2 (germline): MNHNS, SASEGT. The CDR3 runs to 17 residues. V trimming: 3 bases; J trimming: 2 bases; junction bases outside the gene matches: 9. CDR3 residues: CASSDGPGDSNTGELFF. The CDR3 coding sequence is TGTGCCAGCAGTGACGGGCCCGGGGACAGTAACACCGGGGAGCTGTTTTTT.

Written as DNA, the CDR3 is TGTGCCAGCCGCGTGGATTCACCCCTCCACTTT. Its translation: CASRVDSPLHF. The V gene is TRBV6-5, the J gene TRBJ1-6; no reliable D call. This CDR3 region has 11 residues. The germline gives CDR1 MNHEY, CDR2 SVGAGI. Trimming stripped 8 bases from V and 8 bases from J, with 7 bases between.

The chain combines TRBV15 with TRBJ1-5, with D possibly TRBD1 on 6 matching bases. Trimming pared 3 bases from V and 7 bases from J, leaving 13 bases between. This CDR3 has 14 amino acids. Germline values: CDR1 LNHNV, CDR2 YYDKDF (reference sequence). The CDR3 loop reads CATSREGGKQPQHF. CDR3 bases: TGTGCCACCAGCAGGGAGGGGGGGAAGCAGCCCCAGCATTTT.

The rearrangement joins TRBV19 to TRBJ1-2; TRBD1 matches at 12 bases. Germline-derived CDR1 and CDR2 are LNHDA and SQIVND (reference sequence). The CDR3 has 14 amino acids. V lost 4 bases and J lost 7; bases outside the gene matches: 4. The CDR3, as DNA: TGTGCCAGTAGTACTCGGGGACAGGGGGCTGGCTACACCTTC. Amino acid sequence: CASSTRGQGAGYTF.

The chain combines TRBV4-2 with TRBJ2-3, with TRBD2 as a possible D gene (6 bases). Per the germline V gene, CDR1 is LGHNA and CDR2 is YNFKEQ. V shed 6 bases and J shed 3 bases, with 13 bases lying between them. The CDR3 loop spans 14 amino acids. CDR3: CASSHSAGTDTQYF. CDR3 coding DNA: TGTGCCAGCAGTCACTCCGCGGGGACAGATACGCAGTATTTT.

This clone was observed a single time. The chain joins TRBV9 to TRBJ2-6, with 10 bases that match TRBD2. This CDR3 spans 18 amino acids. The V segment lost 3 bases and the J segment 0 bases; nucleotides outside the gene matches: 6. Germline V gene lookup returns CDR1 SGDLS and CDR2 YYNGEE. The CDR3 loop is CASSASLAGASGANVLTF. In DNA, the CDR3 is TGTGCCAGCAGCGCGTCCCTAGCGGGGGCCTCTGGGGCCAACGTCCTGACTTTC.

This chain connects TRBV12-3 or TRBV12-4 to TRBJ1-2; D not resolved. The germline V and J ends were trimmed by 7 bases and 2 bases, with 11 bases remaining between them. The CDR3 runs to 13 residues. The CDR3 spells CASTITENYGYTF. The CDR3 DNA reads as TGTGCCAGCACCATAACAGAAAACTATGGCTACACCTTC.

The chain combines TRBV7-2 with TRBJ2-1; D unclear. V was shortened by 5 bases and J by 3 bases, with 8 bases between the two germline ends. This CDR3 is built from 13 residues. CDR1 SGHTA and CDR2 FQGNSA come from the germline V gene. CDR3 amino acids: CASSMGSYNEQFF. As DNA, the CDR3 is TGTGCCAGCAGCATGGGCAGCTACAATGAGCAGTTCTTC.

The rearrangement links TRBV5-1 to TRBJ2-3; D gene ambiguous. Germline values: CDR1 SGHRS, CDR2 YFSETQ. V was trimmed by 1 base and J by 3 bases, leaving 9 bases between them. This CDR3 comprises 14 residues. The CDR3 is CASSLTGPTDTQYF. Here the CDR3 DNA reads TGCGCCAGCAGCTTGACTGGTCCGACAGATACGCAGTATTTT. The whole variable domain, filled in from reference TRBV5-1 and TRBJ2-3, reads KAGVTQTPRYLIKTRGQQVTLSCSPISGHRSVSWYQQTPGQGLQFLFEYFSETQRNKGNFPGRFSGRQFSNSRSEMNVSTLELGDSALYLCASSLTGPTDTQYFGPGTRLTVL.

The rearrangement joins TRBV4-3 to TRBJ2-7, with D maybe TRBD2 (6 bases). The CDR3 is 15 amino acids. The germline V gene encodes CDR1 LGHNA and CDR2 YSLEER. Trimming shortened V by 4 bases and J by 3 bases, and 16 bases separated the two germline ends. The CDR3 spells CASSPEGRGIYEQYF. The CDR3, as DNA: TGCGCCAGCAGCCCCGAGGGACGCGGGATCTACGAGCAGTACTTC.

The genes are TRBV5-1 and TRBJ1-4; the D gene is possibly TRBD1 (5 bases). CDR1 is SGHRS, CDR2 YFSETQ, per germline. The germline V and J ends were trimmed by 0 bases and 7 bases, with 13 bases remaining between them. The CDR3 is 15 amino acids. The CDR3 protein is CASSLEGRGTEKLFF. The CDR3 nucleotides are TGCGCCAGCAGCTTGGAGGGGAGGGGTACTGAAAAACTGTTTTTT.

The chain is built from TRBV28 and TRBJ2-7; D is unresolved. The CDR3 is 12 amino acids. V lost 6 bases, J lost 4 bases, and 10 bases lay in between. The germline V gene has CDR1 MDHEN and CDR2 SYDVKM. The DNA of the CDR3 is TGTGCCAGCAGCCTATTAAGATACGAGCAGTACTTC. Protein sequence: CASSLLRYEQYF.

The chain joins TRBV7-9 to TRBJ2-1, with D perhaps matching TRBD2 (6 bases). Trimming removed 7 bases from V and 3 bases from J, with 16 bases in between. Germline V CDR1 and CDR2: SEHNR, FQNEAQ (reference sequence). This CDR3 is built from 15 residues. CDR3 coding DNA: TGTGCCAGCAACTACATCGGGCGGGACTACAATGAGCAGTTCTTC. This translates into CASNYIGRDYNEQFF. The full variable domain, rest sourced from reference TRBV7-9 and TRBJ2-1, is DTGVSQNPRHKITKRGQNVTFRCDPISEHNRLYWYRQTLGQGPEFLTYFQNEAQLEKSRLLSDRFSAERPKGSFSTLEIQRTEQGDSAMYLCASNYIGRDYNEQFFGPGTRLTVL.